One sample yielded the 3 T cell receptor beta chains listed below, sequenced in a study of blood T cell repertoires in COVID-19. Only in-frame clones appear in the TCRdb table, and some are missing; sequencing was by immunoSEQ multiplex PCR. This sample yields roughly 42,000 clones, of which roughly 80% are seen a single time; roughly 30% belongs to the top ten. Input material: peripheral blood. The receptors shown here come from a woman aged 80 or over with acute or convalescent COVID-19.

The V call is TRBV6-2 or TRBV6-3, the J call TRBJ2-7, with D perhaps matching TRBD2 (6 bases). CDR1 is MNHEY and CDR2 is SVGEGT in the germline V gene. Between the trimmed V and J ends, which lost 6 bases and 2 bases, there was a span of 17 bases. CDR3 length equals 15 residues. The CDR3 DNA follows: TGTGCCAGCAGCTCGCCGGCGGAGGGTACCTACGAGCAGTACTTC. This gives the protein CASSSPAEGTYEQYF.

Note on this clone: This specimen includes other DNA sequences encoding the same CDR3. V usage is TRBV6-1 and J usage is TRBJ1-2, with TRBD1 as a possible D gene (6 bases). The CDR3 sequence is 13 residues long. The V gene's germline CDR1 is MNHNS and CDR2 SASEGT. V shed 3 bases and J shed 8 bases, with 13 bases lying between them. Here the CDR3 DNA reads TGTGCCAGCAGTGAGACAGGCCTGGGGGGCTACACCTTC. Protein product: CASSETGLGGYTF.

The rearrangement joins TRBV6-6 to TRBJ1-2, with D tentatively TRBD1 (6 bases). Trimming left V 6 bases short and J 1 base short, with 15 bases between. CDR3 length: 15 amino acids. Germline CDR1 MNHNY, CDR2 SVGAGI (reference sequence). CDR3 DNA sequence: TGTGCCAGCAGCGTGGGGGGGCTTAATAACTATGGCTACACCTTC. It specifies CASSVGGLNNYGYTF.